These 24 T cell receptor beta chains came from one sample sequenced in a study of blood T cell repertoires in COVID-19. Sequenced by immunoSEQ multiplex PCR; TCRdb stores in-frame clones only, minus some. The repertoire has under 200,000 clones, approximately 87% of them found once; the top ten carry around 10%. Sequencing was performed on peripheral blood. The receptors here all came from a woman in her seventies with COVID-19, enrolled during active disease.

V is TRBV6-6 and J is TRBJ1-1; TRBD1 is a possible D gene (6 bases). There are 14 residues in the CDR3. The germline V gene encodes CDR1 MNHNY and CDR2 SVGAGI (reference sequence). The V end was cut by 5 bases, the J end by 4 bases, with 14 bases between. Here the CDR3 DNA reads TGTGCCAGCAGTATCGACGGGGGGCTCACTGAAGCTTTCTTT. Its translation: CASSIDGGLTEAFF.

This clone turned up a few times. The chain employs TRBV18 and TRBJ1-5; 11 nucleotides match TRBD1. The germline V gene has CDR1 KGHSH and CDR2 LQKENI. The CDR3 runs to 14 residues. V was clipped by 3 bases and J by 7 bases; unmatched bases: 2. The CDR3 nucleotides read TGTGCCAGCTCACCGGACAGGGGGCAACAGCCCCAGCATTTT. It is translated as CASSPDRGQQPQHF. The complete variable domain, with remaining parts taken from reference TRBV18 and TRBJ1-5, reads NAGVMQNPRHLVRRRGQEARLRCSPMKGHSHVYWYRQLPEEGLKFMVYLQKENIIDESGMPKERFSAEFPKEGPSILRIQQVVRGDSAAYFCASSPDRGQQPQHFGDGTRLSIL.

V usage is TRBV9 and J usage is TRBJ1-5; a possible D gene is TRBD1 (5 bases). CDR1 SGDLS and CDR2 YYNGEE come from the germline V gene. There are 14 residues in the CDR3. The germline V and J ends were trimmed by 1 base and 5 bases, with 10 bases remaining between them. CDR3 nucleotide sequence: TGTGCCAGCAGCGTAAGGGGTCATCATCAGCCCCAGCATTTT. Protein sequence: CASSVRGHHQPQHF.

CDR3 amino acids: CASSIVSGSGQPQHF. The DNA of the CDR3 is TGTGCCAGTAGTATAGTTTCAGGGTCCGGTCAGCCCCAGCATTTT. The rearrangement uses TRBV19 and TRBJ1-5, with D perhaps matching TRBD1 (5 bases). V gave up 1 base and J gave up 6 bases, with 13 bases separating them. CDR3 size: 15 residues. The V gene's germline CDR1 is LNHDA and CDR2 SQIVND (reference sequence).

CDR3 sequence: CATQSGGLGTEAFF. CDR3 nucleotides: TGTGCCACCCAATCAGGGGGTTTGGGGACTGAAGCTTTCTTT. This rearrangement joins TRBV6-5 to TRBJ1-1; 7 bases are shared with TRBD1. The CDR3 has 14 amino acids. V shed 10 bases and J 5 bases; nucleotides not matched to a gene: 13. Per germline, CDR1 MNHEY and CDR2 SVGAGI.

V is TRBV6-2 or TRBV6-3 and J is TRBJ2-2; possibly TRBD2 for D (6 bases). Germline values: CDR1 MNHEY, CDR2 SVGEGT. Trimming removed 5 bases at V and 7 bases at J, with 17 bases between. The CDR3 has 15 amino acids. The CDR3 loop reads CASSARGGAGGELFF. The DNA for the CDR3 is TGTGCCAGCAGTGCCAGAGGAGGGGCCGGCGGGGAGCTGTTTTTT.

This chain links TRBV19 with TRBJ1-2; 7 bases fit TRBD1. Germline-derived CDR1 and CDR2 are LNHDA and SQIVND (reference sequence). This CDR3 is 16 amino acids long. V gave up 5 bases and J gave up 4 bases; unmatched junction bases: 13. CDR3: CASSAQTGAQSYGYTF. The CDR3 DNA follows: TGTGCCAGTAGTGCCCAAACAGGGGCCCAGAGCTATGGCTACACCTTC.

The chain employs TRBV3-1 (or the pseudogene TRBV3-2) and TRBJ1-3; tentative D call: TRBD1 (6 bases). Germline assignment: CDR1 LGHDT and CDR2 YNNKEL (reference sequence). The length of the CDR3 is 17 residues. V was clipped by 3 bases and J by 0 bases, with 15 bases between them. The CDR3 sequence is CASSHLRQASSGNTIYF. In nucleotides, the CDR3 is TGTGCCAGCAGCCATTTGAGACAGGCATCCTCTGGAAACACCATATATTTT.

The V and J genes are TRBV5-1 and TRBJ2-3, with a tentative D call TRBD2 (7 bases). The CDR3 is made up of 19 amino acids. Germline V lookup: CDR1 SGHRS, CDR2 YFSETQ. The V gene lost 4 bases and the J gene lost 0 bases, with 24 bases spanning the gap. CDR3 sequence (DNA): TGCGCCAGCAGCGACGGACTAGGGCAGGGGATGATTAGCACAGATACGCAGTATTTT. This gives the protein CASSDGLGQGMISTDTQYF.

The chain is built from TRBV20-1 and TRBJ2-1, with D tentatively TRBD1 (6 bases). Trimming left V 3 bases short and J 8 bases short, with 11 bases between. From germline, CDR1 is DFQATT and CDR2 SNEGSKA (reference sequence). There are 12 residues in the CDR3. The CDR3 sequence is CSASSQGYEQFF. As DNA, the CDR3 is TGCAGTGCTAGTTCACAGGGCTATGAGCAGTTCTTC.

CDR3 amino acids: CASSRQRALVNEQFF. The CDR3 DNA follows: TGTGCCAGCAGCAGGCAGCGGGCCCTAGTCAATGAGCAGTTCTTC. This chain joins TRBV7-3 and TRBJ2-1; D possibly corresponds to TRBD2 (6 bases). Trimming cost V 5 bases and J 6 bases, with 17 bases left between them. CDR3 length equals 15 residues. Germline V CDR1 and CDR2: SGHTA, FQGTGA.

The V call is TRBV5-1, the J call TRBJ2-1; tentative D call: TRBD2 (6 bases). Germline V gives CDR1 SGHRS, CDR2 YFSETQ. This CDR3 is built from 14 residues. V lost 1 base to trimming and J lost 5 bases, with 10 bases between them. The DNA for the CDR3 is TGCGCCAGCAGCTTGCAACTAGCTGACAATGAGCAGTTCTTC. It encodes CASSLQLADNEQFF.

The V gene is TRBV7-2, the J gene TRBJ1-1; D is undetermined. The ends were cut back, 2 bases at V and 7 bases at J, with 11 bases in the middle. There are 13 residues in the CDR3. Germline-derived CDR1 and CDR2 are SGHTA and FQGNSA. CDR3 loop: CASSLSGGDEAFF. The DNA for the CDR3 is TGTGCCAGCAGCTTATCCGGCGGGGATGAAGCTTTCTTT.

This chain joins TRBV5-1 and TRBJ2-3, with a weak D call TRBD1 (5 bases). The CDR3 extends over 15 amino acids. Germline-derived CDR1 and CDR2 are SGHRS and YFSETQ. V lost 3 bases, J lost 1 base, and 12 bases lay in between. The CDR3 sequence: CASSSQGGGTDTQYF. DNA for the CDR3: TGCGCCAGCAGCTCTCAGGGTGGGGGCACAGATACGCAGTATTTT.

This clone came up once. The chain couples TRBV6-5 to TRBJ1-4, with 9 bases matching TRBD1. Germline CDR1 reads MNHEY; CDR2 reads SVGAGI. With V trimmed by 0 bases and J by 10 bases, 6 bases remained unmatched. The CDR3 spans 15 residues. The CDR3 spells CASSYSRGGQGKLFF. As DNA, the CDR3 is TGTGCCAGCAGTTACTCGAGAGGGGGACAGGGAAAACTGTTTTTT.

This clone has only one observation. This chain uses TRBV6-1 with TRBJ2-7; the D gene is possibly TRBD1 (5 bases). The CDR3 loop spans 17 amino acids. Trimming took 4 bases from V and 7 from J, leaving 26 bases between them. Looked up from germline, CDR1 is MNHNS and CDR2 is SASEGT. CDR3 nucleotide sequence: TGTGCCAGCAGTGCATCCTCAGTCAGACAGACCGGAAAGGAGCAGTACTTC. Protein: CASSASSVRQTGKEQYF.

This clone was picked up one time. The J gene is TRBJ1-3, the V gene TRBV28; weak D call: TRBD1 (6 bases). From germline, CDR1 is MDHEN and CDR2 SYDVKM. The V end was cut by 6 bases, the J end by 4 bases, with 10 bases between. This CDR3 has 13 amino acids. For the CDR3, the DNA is TGTGCCAGCAGAGGACAGACGGGAAACACCATATATTTT. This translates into CASRGQTGNTIYF.

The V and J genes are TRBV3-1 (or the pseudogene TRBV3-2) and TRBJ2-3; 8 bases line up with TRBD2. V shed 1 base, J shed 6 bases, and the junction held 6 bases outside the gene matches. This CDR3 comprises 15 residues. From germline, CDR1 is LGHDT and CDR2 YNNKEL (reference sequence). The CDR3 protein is CASSQAITGGDTQYF. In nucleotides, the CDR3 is TGTGCCAGCAGCCAAGCAATTACGGGGGGGGATACGCAGTATTTT.

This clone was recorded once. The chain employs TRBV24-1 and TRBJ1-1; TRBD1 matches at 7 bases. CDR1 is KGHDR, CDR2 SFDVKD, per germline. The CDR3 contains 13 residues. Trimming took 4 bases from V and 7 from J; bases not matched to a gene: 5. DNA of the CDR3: TGTGCCACCAGTGACGAGACAGGGCTTGAAGCTTTCTTT. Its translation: CATSDETGLEAFF.

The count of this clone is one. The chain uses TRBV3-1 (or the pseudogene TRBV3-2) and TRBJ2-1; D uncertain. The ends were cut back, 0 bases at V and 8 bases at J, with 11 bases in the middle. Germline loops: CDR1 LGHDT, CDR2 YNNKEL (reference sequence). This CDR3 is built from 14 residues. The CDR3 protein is CASSQDGRKDEQFF. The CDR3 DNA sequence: TGTGCCAGCAGCCAAGATGGCAGGAAGGATGAGCAGTTCTTC.

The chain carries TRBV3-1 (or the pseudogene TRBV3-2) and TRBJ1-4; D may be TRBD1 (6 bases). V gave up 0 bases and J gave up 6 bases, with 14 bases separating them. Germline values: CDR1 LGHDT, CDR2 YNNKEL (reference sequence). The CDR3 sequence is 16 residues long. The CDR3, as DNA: TGTGCCAGCAGCCAAGAGACCGGGACATTTGATGAAAAACTGTTTTTT. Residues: CASSQETGTFDEKLFF.

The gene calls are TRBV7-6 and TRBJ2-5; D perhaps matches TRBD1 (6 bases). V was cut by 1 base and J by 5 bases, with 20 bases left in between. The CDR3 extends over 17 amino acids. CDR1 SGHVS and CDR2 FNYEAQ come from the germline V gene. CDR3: CASSLGLKQGMMETQYF. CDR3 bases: TGTGCCAGCAGCTTAGGCCTCAAACAGGGTATGATGGAGACCCAGTACTTC.

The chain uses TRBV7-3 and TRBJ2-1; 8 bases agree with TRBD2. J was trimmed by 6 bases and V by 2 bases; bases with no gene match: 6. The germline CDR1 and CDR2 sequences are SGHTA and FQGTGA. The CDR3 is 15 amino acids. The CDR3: CASSLALAGGNEQFF. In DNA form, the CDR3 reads TGTGCCAGCAGCTTAGCCCTAGCGGGTGGCAATGAGCAGTTCTTC.

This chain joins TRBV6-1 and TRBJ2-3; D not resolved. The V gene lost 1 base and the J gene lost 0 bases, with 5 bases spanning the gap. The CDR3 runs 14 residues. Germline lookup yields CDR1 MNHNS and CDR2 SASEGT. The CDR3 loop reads CASSEGVSTDTQYF. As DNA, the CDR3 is TGTGCCAGCAGTGAAGGAGTTAGCACAGATACGCAGTATTTT.